One sample yielded the 11 T cell receptor beta chains listed below, sequenced in a study of cytomegalovirus exposure and HLA in healthy donors. The PCR made use of 60 Vbeta and 13 Jbeta primers. The protocol was immunoSEQ multiplex PCR, while the TCRdb copy is restricted to in-frame clones and leaves out a portion. This table has some 180,000 clones, 80% to 90% appearing once. Sequencing was carried out using PBMCs. The receptors originated from a middle-aged man in good health and CMV-seropositive.

The V call is TRBV27, the J call TRBJ2-5, with 13 nucleotides matching TRBD2. The CDR3 is 17 residues long. CDR1 MNHEY and CDR2 SMNVEV come from the germline V gene (reference sequence). J gave up 2 bases and V 4 bases, and 7 bases lay outside the gene matches. CDR3 amino acids: CASSSRLAGGRQETQYF. The CDR3 DNA is TGTGCCAGCAGTTCAAGACTAGCGGGAGGCCGTCAAGAGACCCAGTACTTC.

This clone was found once. This rearrangement joins TRBV12-2 to TRBJ2-5; the table's D call, TRBD2, has no DNA check behind it. TRBV12-2 constitutes a pseudogene. The CDR3 is made up of 12 amino acids. In DNA form, the CDR3 reads TGTGCAAGTCGTCGGGAGCAAGAGACCCAGTACTTC. Translating gives CASRREQETQYF.

As concerns this clone: The sample holds other DNA sequences that translate to the same CDR3. The CDR3 protein is CASSLTSGTYNEQFF. DNA of the CDR3: TGTGCCAGCAGCCTGACTAGCGGGACCTACAATGAGCAGTTCTTC. The chain combines TRBV11-2 with TRBJ2-1; 11 bases align to TRBD2. The germline CDR1 and CDR2 sequences are SGHAT and FQNNGV. This CDR3 spans 15 amino acids. J lost 2 bases, V lost 5 bases, and 2 bases had no gene match.

This chain uses TRBV7-2 with TRBJ2-7; TRBD2 agrees at 9 bases. This CDR3 is built from 16 residues. The ends lost 5 bases at V and 5 bases at J; junction bases unmatched: 13. Germline-derived CDR1 and CDR2 are SGHTA and FQGNSA. The CDR3, as DNA: TGTGCCAGCAGCAGAAGGGGTAGCGGGAGATTCCACGAGCAGTACTTC. The encoded protein is CASSRRGSGRFHEQYF. Full variable domain (rest looked up from reference TRBV7-2 and TRBJ2-7): GAGVSQSPSNKVTEKGKDVELRCDPISGHTALYWYRQSLGQGLEFLIYFQGNSAPDKSGLPSDRFSAERTGGSVSTLTIQRTQQEDSAVYLCASSRRGSGRFHEQYFGPGTRLTVT.

This sequence joins TRBV5-1 and TRBJ1-1, with a possible D match to TRBD1 (6 bases). CDR1 and CDR2 (germline): SGHRS, YFSETQ. This CDR3 region has 15 residues. V was shortened by 1 base and J by 3 bases, with 13 bases between the two germline ends. The CDR3, as DNA: TGCGCCAGCAGCTTGAACAGGGATACTCACACTGAAGCTTTCTTT. Translating it yields CASSLNRDTHTEAFF.

Only a few counts were recorded for this clone. J is TRBJ2-7 and V is TRBV21-1; the listed D gene, TRBD1, was not tested against the DNA. TRBV21-1 is classified as a pseudogene. This CDR3 has 17 residues. This CDR3 is CASSKAVTGQGSYEQYF. The CDR3, as DNA: TGTGCCAGCAGCAAAGCGGTTACGGGACAGGGATCCTACGAGCAGTACTTC.

A single count supports this clone. The genes are TRBV7-2 and TRBJ2-1; 11 bases are a match to TRBD2. The germline V gene has CDR1 SGHTA and CDR2 FQGNSA. The length of the CDR3 is 15 residues. V was pared by 3 bases and J by 4 bases, with 2 bases of the junction left unmatched. The CDR3 sequence is CASSLGLAVYNEQFF. DNA for the CDR3: TGTGCCAGCAGCTTGGGACTAGCGGTTTACAATGAGCAGTTCTTC. The full variable domain, completed using reference TRBV7-2 and TRBJ2-1, is GAGVSQSPSNKVTEKGKDVELRCDPISGHTALYWYRQSLGQGLEFLIYFQGNSAPDKSGLPSDRFSAERTGGSVSTLTIQRTQQEDSAVYLCASSLGLAVYNEQFFGPGTRLTVL.

The chain uses TRBV7-2 and TRBJ2-1; D unresolved. V lost 0 bases to trimming and J lost 10 bases, with 10 bases between them. CDR3 size: 13 residues. The germline V gene has CDR1 SGHTA and CDR2 FQGNSA. CDR3 sequence (DNA): TGTGCCAGCAGCTTAGCGGCAGCGAGGGAGCAGTTCTTC. Translating gives CASSLAAAREQFF.

This chain links TRBV10-3 with TRBJ1-4; TRBD1 matches 7 bases. The CDR3 is 13 residues long. V shed 10 bases and J 3 bases; nucleotides not matched to a gene: 5. Germline loops: CDR1 ENHRY, CDR2 SYGVKD. This CDR3 reads CATATGPNEKLFF. The CDR3 DNA reads as TGTGCCACCGCGACAGGGCCTAATGAAAAACTGTTTTTT.

V gene TRBV2 combines with J gene TRBJ2-7, with 7 bases matching TRBD2. This CDR3 comprises 13 residues. The germline CDR1 and CDR2 sequences are SNHLY and FYNNEI. Germline trimming cut 6 bases from V and 4 bases from J; bases unmatched to any gene: 6. In DNA, the CDR3 is TGTGCCAGCAGCGGGGGGACGGATTACGAGCAGTACTTC. Its translation: CASSGGTDYEQYF.

This chain connects TRBV30 to TRBJ2-2, with TRBD1 identical over 12 bases. CDR1 and CDR2 from the germline V gene are GTSNPN and SVGIG (reference sequence). The CDR3 extends over 16 amino acids. V gave up 3 bases and J gave up 11 bases; unmatched junction bases: 13. CDR3 in DNA: TGTGCCTGGAGCGACCGCGGGACAGGGGGCTTTCGAGAGCTGTTTTTT. It specifies CAWSDRGTGGFRELFF.